What follows is one T cell receptor (beta chain) and its context. Its matching antigen is unknown. TCRdb used MiXCR to reprocess the RT-PCR reads, holding one entry per CDR3 protein. The sample carries approximately 700,000 distinct CDR3 sequences, approximately 15% recorded once. This specimen comes from a study of response to subunit inactivated influenza vaccine. General study findings and limits: With each seasonal influenza vaccination, the authors suggested, few new T cells are recruited.

Germline V gene sequence: CDR1 SGHTA, CDR2 FQGTGA. The CDR3 has 16 residues. V lost 2 bases, J lost 8 bases, and 12 bases stayed unmatched. The sequence came from a man between 50 and 59 years old who received an inactivated influenza vaccine. The sample was PBMCs from blood, taken roughly 2 weeks before vaccination. The chain employs TRBV7-3 and TRBJ2-1; 7 bases match TRBD2. The CDR3 loop reads CASSLHFQRDMDEQFF. CDR3 in DNA: TGTGCCAGCAGCTTACATTTCCAGCGGGATATGGATGAGCAGTTCTTC.